This TCR beta chain was identified during a study of blood T cell repertoires in COVID-19 (dated by TCRdb to 2019 to 2021). The study in broad terms: Samples from collaborators originated in the United States, Italy and Spain and spanned both the acute and convalescent phases of COVID-19. The material from the prospective study consisted of cDNA or gDNA derived from T cells, B-cell-depleted T cells, or PBMCs. The samples were drawn from two sources: the first 160 participants of the ongoing ImmuneRACE study, and over 950 subjects contributed by 6 global collaborators. The repertoires were made available in a free public database intended to serve as a resource for research on the immune response to SARS-CoV-2. Where HLA class I and class II types were available, the types were taken from metadata supplied by the sample provider, not from assay-based typing. A de-identified subject ID, COVID-19 status, age in years and sex were almost always included in the sample metadata. Deeply sampled blood TCRbeta repertoires from subjects exposed to, actively infected with, or recovered from COVID-19 were included in the dataset. Results the study describes overall, beyond this receptor: Clinical and demographic metadata were provided uncurated, with the amount varying by source and participant.

The CDR3 runs 16 amino acids, cysteine and phenylalanine included. The read is trimmed to its CDR3 DNA, 48 bases read in frame from base 1. From a lookup of the germline V gene, CDR1 and CDR2 are SGHRS and YFSETQ. Trimming leaves V shorter by 4 bases and J shorter by 8 bases, with the junction holding 15 bases beyond the gene matches. Each collaborating institution followed its own protocols to collect whole blood in K2EDTA tubes. For TCRbeta analysis, collaborator samples were shipped as frozen whole blood, as isolated PBMCs, or as DNA extracted from either sample type. The immunoSEQ Assay, a bias-controlled multiplex PCR, was used to amplify TCRbeta CDR3 regions from genomic DNA. The source study handled its data this way. The number of nucleated cells in each sample was estimated by amplification of reference gene primers within the assay. To quantify the absolute abundance of each unique TCRbeta CDR3 rearrangement, sequence reads were collapsed and filtered. For each sample, productive Simpson clonality was calculated by taking the square root of Simpson's diversity index across productive rearrangements. The source is immuneACCESS, and TCRdb retained only in-frame sequences with V and J called. Part of the clones is not carried over; for the studies checked, unresolved V genes explain less than half of this, and the remainder is unexplained. V and J calls and clone size are given by that table; D and trimming were obtained from the DNA. For this sample the table gives around 120,000 clones, of which around four fifths were detected only once. 5.5% to 6% of the sample goes to the ten largest clones.

Note on this clone: Its antigen target is currently unknown. No clone much larger than this one lies a single base away; base qualities are absent.

The chain is assembled from TRBV5-1 and TRBJ1-1; a stretch of 9 junction bases matches TRBD1. The sequence derives from an older man with active or convalescent COVID-19. The sample taken for sequencing was peripheral blood. For the CDR3, the sequence is CASSQSGTGLNKEAFF. The nucleotide sequence reads as follows: TGCGCCAGCAGCCAATCCGGGACAGGGTTGAACAAGGAAGCTTTCTTT.